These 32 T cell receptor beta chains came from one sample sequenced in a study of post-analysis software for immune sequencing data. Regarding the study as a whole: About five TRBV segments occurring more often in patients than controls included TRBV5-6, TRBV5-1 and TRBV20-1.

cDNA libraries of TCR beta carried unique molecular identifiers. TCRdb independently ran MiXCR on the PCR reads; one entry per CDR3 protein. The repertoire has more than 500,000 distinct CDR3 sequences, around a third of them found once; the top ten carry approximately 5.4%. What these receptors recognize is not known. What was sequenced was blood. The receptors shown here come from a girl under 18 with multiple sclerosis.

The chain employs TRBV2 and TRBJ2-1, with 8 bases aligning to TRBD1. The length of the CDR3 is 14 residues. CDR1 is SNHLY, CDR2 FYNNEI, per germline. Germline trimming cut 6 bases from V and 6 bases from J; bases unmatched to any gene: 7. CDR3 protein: CASRQGEVGNEQFF. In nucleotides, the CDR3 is TGTGCCAGCAGACAGGGGGAGGTAGGCAATGAGCAGTTCTTC.

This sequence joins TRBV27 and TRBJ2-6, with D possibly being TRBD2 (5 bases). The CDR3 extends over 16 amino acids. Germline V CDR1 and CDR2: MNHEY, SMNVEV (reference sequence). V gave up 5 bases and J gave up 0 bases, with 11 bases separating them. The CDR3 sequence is CASSPSGISGANVLTF. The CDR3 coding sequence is TGTGCCAGCAGTCCCTCGGGGATCTCTGGGGCCAACGTCCTGACTTTC.

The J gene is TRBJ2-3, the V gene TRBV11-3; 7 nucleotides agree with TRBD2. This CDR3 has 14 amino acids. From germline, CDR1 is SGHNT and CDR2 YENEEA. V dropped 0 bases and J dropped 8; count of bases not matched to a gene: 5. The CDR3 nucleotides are TGTGCCAGCAGCTTAGACGCATCGGGGGGTACGCAGTATTTT. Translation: CASSLDASGGTQYF.

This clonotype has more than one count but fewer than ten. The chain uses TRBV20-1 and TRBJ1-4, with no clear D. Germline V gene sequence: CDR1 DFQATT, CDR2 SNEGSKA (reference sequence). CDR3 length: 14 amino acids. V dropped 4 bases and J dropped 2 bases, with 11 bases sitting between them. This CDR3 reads CSAKDLQTNEKLFF. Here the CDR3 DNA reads TGCAGTGCTAAAGATCTACAGACTAATGAAAAACTGTTTTTT.

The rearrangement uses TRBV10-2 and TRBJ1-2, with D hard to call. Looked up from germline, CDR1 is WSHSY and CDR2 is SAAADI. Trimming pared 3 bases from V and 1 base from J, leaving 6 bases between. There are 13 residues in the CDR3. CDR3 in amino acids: CASSDSLNYGYTF. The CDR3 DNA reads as TGCGCCAGCAGTGACAGCCTTAACTATGGCTACACCTTC.

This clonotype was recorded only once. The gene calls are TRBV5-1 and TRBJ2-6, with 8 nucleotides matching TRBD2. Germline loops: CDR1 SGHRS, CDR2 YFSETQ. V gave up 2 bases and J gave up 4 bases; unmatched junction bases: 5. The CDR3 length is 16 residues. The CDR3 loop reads CASSLSGRGGANVLTF. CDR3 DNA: TGCGCCAGCAGCTTAAGCGGGAGAGGGGGGGCCAACGTCCTGACTTTC.

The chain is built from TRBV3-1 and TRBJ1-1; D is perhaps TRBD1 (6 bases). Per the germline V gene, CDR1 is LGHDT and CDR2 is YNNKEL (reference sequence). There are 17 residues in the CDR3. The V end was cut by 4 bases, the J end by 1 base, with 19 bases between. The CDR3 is CASSPTRGGNENTEAFF. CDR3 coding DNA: TGTGCCAGCAGCCCCACCAGGGGTGGGAATGAGAACACTGAAGCTTTCTTT.

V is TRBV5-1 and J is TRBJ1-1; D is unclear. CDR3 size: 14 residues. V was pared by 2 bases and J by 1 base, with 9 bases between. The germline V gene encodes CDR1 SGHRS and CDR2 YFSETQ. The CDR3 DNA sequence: TGCGCCAGCAGCTTAGCGGGGAGGAACACTGAAGCTTTCTTT. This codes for CASSLAGRNTEAFF.

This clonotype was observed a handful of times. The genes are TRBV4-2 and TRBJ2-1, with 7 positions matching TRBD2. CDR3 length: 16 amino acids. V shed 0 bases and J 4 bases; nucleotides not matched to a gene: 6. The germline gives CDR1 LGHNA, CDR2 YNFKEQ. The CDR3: CASSQDSQGGYNEQFF. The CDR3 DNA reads TGTGCCAGCAGCCAAGATTCCCAGGGAGGGTACAATGAGCAGTTCTTC.

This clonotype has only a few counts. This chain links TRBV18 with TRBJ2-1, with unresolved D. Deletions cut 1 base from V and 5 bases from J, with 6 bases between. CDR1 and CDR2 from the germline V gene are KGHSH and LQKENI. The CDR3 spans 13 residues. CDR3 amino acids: CASSPLLDNEQFF. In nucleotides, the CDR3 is TGTGCCAGCTCACCACTCTTGGACAATGAGCAGTTCTTC. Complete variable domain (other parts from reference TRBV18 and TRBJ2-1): NAGVMQNPRHLVRRRGQEARLRCSPMKGHSHVYWYRQLPEEGLKFMVYLQKENIIDESGMPKERFSAEFPKEGPSILRIQQVVRGDSAAYFCASSPLLDNEQFFGPGTRLTVL.

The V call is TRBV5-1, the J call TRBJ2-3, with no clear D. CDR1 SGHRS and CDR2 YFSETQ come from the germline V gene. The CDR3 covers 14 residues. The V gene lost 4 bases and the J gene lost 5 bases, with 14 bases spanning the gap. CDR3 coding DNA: TGCGCCAGCAGCACCGGACCGGCGGAAGATACGCAGTATTTT. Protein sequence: CASSTGPAEDTQYF.

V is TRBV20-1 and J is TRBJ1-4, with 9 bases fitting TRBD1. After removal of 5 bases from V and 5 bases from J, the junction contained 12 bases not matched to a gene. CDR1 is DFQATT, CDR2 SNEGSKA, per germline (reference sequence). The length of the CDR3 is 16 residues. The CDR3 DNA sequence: TGCAGTGCTTCTTCCCTGACAGGGGGTAACAATGAAAAACTGTTTTTT. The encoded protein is CSASSLTGGNNEKLFF.

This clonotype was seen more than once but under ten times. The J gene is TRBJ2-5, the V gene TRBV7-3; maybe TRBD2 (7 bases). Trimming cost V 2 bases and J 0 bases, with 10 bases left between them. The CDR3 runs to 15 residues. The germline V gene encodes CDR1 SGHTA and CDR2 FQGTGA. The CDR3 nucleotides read TGTGCCAGCAGCTTAGGGGGGGCTAACCAAGAGACCCAGTACTTC. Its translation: CASSLGGANQETQYF.

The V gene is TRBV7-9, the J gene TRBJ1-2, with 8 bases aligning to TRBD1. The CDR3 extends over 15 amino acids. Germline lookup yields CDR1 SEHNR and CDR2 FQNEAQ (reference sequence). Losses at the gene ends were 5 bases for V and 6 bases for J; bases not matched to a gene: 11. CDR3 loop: CASSPGQGEPDGYTF. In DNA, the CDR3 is TGTGCCAGCAGCCCAGGACAGGGCGAACCCGATGGCTACACCTTC.

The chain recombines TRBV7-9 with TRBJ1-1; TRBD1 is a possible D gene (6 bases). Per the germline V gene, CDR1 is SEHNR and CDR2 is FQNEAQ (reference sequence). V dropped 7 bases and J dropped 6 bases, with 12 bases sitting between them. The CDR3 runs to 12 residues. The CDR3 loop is CASMWGQSEAFF. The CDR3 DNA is TGTGCCAGCATGTGGGGGCAGTCTGAAGCTTTCTTT.

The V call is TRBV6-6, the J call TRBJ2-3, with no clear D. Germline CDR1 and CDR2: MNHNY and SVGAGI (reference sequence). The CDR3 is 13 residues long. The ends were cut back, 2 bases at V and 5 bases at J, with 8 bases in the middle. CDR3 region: CASSYENGDTQYF. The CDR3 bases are TGTGCCAGCAGTTACGAGAATGGAGATACGCAGTATTTT.

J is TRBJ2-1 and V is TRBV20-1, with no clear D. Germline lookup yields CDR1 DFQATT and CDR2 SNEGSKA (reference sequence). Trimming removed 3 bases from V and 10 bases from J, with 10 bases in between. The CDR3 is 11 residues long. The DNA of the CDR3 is TGCAGTGCTAGTTCCCTGCTCGAGCAGTTCTTC. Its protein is CSASSLLEQFF.

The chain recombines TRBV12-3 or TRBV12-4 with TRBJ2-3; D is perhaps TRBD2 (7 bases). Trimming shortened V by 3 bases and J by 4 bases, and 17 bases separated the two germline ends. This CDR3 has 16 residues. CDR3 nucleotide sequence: TGTGCCAGCAGTTTCAGGGTAGGGGGGGGATCAGATACGCAGTATTTT. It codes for CASSFRVGGGSDTQYF.

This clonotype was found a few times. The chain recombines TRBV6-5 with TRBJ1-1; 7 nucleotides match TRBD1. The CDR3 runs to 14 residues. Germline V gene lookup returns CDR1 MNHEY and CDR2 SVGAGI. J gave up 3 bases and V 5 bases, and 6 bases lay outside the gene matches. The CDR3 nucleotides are TGTGCCAGCAGTGCGACAGGGTGGCACACTGAAGCTTTCTTT. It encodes CASSATGWHTEAFF.

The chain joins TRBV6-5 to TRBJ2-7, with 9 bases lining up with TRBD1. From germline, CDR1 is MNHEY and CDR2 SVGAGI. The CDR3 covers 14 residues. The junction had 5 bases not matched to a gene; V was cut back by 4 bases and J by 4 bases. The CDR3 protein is CASSSQGARYEQYF. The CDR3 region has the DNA TGTGCCAGCAGTTCACAGGGGGCAAGGTACGAGCAGTACTTC.

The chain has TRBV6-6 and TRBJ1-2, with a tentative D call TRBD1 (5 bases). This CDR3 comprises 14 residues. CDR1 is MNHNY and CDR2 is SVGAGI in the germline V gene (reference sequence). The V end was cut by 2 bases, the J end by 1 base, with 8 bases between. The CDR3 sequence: CASSYIDSNYGYTF. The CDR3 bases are TGTGCCAGCAGTTACATCGACAGTAACTATGGCTACACCTTC.

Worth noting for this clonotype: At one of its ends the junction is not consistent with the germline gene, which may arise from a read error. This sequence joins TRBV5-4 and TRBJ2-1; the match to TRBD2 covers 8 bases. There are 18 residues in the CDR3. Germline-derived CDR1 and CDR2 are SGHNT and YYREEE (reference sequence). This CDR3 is CASSLKKISGALYNERFF. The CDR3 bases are TGTGCCAGCAGCTTGAAGAAAATTAGCGGGGCCCTCTACAATGAGCGGTTCTTC.

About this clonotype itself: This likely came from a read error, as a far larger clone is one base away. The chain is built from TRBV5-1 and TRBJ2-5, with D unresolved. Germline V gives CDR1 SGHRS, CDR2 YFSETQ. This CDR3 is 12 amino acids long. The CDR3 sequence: CTSSLGRETQYF. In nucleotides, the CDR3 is TGCACCAGCAGCTTGGGTCGGGAGACCCAGTACTTC.

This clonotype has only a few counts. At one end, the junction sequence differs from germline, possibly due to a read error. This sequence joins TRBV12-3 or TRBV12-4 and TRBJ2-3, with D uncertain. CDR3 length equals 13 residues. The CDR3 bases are TGTGCCAGCAGTTTACTCGGAAGGTATACCCAGTATTTT. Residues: CASSLLGRYTQYF.

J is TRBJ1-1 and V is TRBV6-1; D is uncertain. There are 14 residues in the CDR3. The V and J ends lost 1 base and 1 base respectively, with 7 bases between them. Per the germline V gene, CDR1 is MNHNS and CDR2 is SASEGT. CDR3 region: CASSEEGTNTEAFF. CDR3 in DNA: TGTGCCAGCAGTGAAGAGGGAACGAACACTGAAGCTTTCTTT.

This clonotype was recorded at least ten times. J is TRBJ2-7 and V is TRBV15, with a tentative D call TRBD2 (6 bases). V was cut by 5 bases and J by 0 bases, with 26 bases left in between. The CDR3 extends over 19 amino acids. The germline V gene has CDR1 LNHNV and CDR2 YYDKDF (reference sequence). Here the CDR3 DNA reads TGTGCCACCAGCGATCCCCCGGAGGAGGGGTACATGATCTCCTACGAGCAGTACTTC. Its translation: CATSDPPEEGYMISYEQYF.

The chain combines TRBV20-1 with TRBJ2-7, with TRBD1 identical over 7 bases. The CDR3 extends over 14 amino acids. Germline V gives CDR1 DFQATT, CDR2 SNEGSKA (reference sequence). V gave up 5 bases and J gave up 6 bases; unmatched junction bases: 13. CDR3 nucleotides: TGCAGTGCTCAACCTGATAGGGGGCCGGGCGAGCAGTACTTC. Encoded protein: CSAQPDRGPGEQYF.

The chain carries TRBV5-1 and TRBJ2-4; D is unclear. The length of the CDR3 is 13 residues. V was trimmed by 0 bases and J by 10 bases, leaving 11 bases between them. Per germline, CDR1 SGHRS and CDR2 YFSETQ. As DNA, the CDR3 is TGCGCCAGCAGCTTGGAGGCAGATCAGATTCAGTACTTC. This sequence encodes CASSLEADQIQYF.

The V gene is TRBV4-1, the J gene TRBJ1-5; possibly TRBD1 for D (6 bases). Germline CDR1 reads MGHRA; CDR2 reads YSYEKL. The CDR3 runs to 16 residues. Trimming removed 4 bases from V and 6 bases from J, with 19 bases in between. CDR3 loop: CASSLGPGRGGQPQHF. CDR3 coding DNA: TGCGCCAGCAGCCTCGGCCCAGGGAGGGGGGGTCAGCCCCAGCATTTT.

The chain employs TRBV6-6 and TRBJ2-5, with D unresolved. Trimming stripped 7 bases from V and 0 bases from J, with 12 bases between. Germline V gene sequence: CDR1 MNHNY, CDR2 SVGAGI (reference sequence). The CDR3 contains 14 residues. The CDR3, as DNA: TGTGCCAGCATGGGCCGGGTAAACCAAGAGACCCAGTACTTC. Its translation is CASMGRVNQETQYF.

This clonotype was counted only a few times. The CDR3 region is CASSLFSLRGTQETQYF. The CDR3, as DNA: TGTGCCAGCAGCTTATTTTCCCTCAGGGGGACCCAAGAGACCCAGTACTTC. V usage is TRBV7-9 and J usage is TRBJ2-5; 7 nucleotides align to TRBD1. The CDR3 consists of 17 residues. V lost 2 bases, J lost 1 base, and 10 bases stayed unmatched. Germline CDR1 and CDR2: SEHNR and FQNEAQ (reference sequence). Supplemented by reference TRBV7-9 and TRBJ2-5, the full variable domain reads DTGVSQNPRHKITKRGQNVTFRCDPISEHNRLYWYRQTLGQGPEFLTYFQNEAQLEKSRLLSDRFSAERPKGSFSTLEIQRTEQGDSAMYLCASSLFSLRGTQETQYFGPGTRLLVL.

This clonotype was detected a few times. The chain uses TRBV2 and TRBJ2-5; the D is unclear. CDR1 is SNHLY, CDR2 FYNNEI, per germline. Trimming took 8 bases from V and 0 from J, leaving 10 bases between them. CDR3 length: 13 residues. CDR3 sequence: CASLLSYQETQYF. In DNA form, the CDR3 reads TGTGCCAGCCTACTCAGTTACCAAGAGACCCAGTACTTC.